Described below is a single T cell receptor (beta chain) sequence and its context. The target of this receptor is not known. No much larger clone exists at a distance of one base, and base qualities are not known. The data originate from a study of shared clonotypes between healthy human individuals (dated by TCRdb to between 2020 and 2021). Context from the whole study: The cohort included a few men and a couple of women between 18 and 49 years of age. Leukapheresis yielded between about 0.8 and 8.9 billion PBMCs per donor. Libraries were prepared and TCR repertoires were sequenced by different laboratories using diverse techniques, in order to increase sequencing depth and limit assay-specific biases. The study deeply sequenced blood TCR repertoires of 5 or 6 healthy adults to estimate repertoire size and the extent of clonotype sharing between individuals. Beyond this particular receptor, the publication reports: Because the study included only a small number of donors, the genetic and exposure-history diversity represented was limited. Sampling was restricted to blood, and TCR repertoires in tissues likely differ from the TCR repertoires found in blood. Pairwise subsampling led to the expectation that sequencing depth would affect the degree of clonotype sharing among donors.

Donors were healthy HIV-negative adults with no recently reported acute infections or vaccinations. All donors were Caucasian adults living in Nashville, Tennessee, USA. For unsorted samples, approximately 84 million PBMCs were counted, and genomic DNA was extracted using the QIAamp DNA Blood Mini kit. Blood was collected by leukapheresis, and PBMCs were isolated by Ficoll-Histopaque density gradient centrifugation and then cryopreserved in liquid nitrogen vapor phase. Based on the germline V gene, the CDR1 and CDR2 sequences are SGHTA and FQGTGA. From the cysteine through the phenylalanine, the CDR3 covers 14 amino acids. Just the 42-base CDR3 DNA is kept, in frame starting at base 1. V and J lose 2 bases and 6 bases, and a span of 12 bases separates them. TCR CDR3 regions were amplified from genomic DNA by multiplex PCR using the deep immunoSEQ assay. For each cell subset, the extracted genomic DNA was distributed evenly across all wells of several immunoSEQ 96-well plates, and each plate served as one replicate. For unsorted PBMC, about 300 ng of genomic DNA, equivalent to approximately 28,000 T cell genomes, went into each replicate PCR. Genomic DNA from unsorted PBMC was sequenced over ten immunoSEQ deep assay plates. Purified libraries were measured with a Qubit 3.0 fluorometer, size-checked on a Bioanalyzer 2100, and measured again with the KAPA Library Quantification kit. Each immunoSEQ 96-well plate was sequenced on its own single-read 150-cycle Illumina NextSeq 550 flow cell. The paper's processing steps were these. Because the immunoSEQ output included only junctional sequences and no quality scores, the filtering could not be the same as the filtering used for full-length reads. To assign V/J genes and CDR3, sequences were annotated against IMGT germline references using PyIR, a Python wrapper for IgBLAST v1.9. Reads were removed for weak V/J assignments (E-value above 1e-6), missing CDR3, stop codons, out-of-frame junctions, or ambiguous translated residues. V3J clonotypes were defined as sequences sharing the same inferred V gene, J gene, and CDR3 amino acid sequence. Percentage overlap between repertoires was computed as shared unique clonotypes divided by the size of the smaller repertoire. Richness of each repertoire was evaluated using RTK rarefaction, the Chao1 estimator, and Recon v2.1 estimates of unobserved clonotypes. What TCRdb holds here is the immuneACCESS table cut down to in-frame rearrangements. Part of the clones is not present; checked against another copy, under half of the missing clones reflect an unresolved V gene, and the others are unexplained. That table supplies the V and J calls and clone size; D and trimming were determined from the DNA. This sample holds hundreds of thousands of clones; about 80% were observed only once. The top ten clones comprise approximately 12% of the sample.

Specimen: PBMCs. The sequence joins TRBV7-3 to TRBJ2-3, with the D gene not confidently named. The sequence was collected from a woman in her thirties or forties in good health. Some clones in this sample may be carry-over from other donors' samples. The DNA is TGTGCCAGCAGCTTATACCCTCTATCGGATACGCAGTATTTT. It translates as CASSLYPLSDTQYF.